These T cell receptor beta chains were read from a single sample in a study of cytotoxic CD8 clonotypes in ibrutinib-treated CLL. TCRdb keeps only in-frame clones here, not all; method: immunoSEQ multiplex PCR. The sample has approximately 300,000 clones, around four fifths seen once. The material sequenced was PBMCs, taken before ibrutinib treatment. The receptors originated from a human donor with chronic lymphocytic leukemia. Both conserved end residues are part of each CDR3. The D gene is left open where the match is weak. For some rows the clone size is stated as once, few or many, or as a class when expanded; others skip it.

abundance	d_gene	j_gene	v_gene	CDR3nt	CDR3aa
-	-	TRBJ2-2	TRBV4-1	TGCGCCAGCAGCCCCGGGGTATCTGAGGAGCTGTTTTTT	CASSPGVSEELFF
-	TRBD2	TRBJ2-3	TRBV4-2	TGTGCCAGCAGCCCCCTTAGCGGGAGACGAAGGGGCACAGATACGCAGTATTTT	CASSPLSGRRRGTDTQYF
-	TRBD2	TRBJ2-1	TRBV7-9	TGTGCCAGCAACCTGGGACTAGTATACAATGAGCAGTTCTTC	CASNLGLVYNEQFF
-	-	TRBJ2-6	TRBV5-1	TGCGCCAGCAGCACGCCCCAGGACAGTATGATTCGCGGGGCCAACGTCCTGACTTTC	CASSTPQDSMIRGANVLTF
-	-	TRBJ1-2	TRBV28	TGTGCCAGCAGTCGCTCGGCTTATCGGGACCCCAATGGCTACACCTTC	CASSRSAYRDPNGYTF
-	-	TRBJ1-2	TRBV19	TGTGCCAGTCGAACTCAGGGGAGTAATGGCTACACCTTC	CASRTQGSNGYTF
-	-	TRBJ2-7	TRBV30	TGTGCCTGGAGTGTTCCGCAGGGAAAGTCATACGAGCAGTACTTC	CAWSVPQGKSYEQYF
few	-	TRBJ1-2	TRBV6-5	TGTGCCAGCAGCCCCGGGAGGAACTATGGCTACACCTTC	CASSPGRNYGYTF
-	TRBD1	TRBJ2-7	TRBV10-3	TGTGCCATCAGTGCCCCGGACAGGGTAAATGGAGACGAGCAGTACTTC	CAISAPDRVNGDEQYF
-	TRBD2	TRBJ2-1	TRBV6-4	TGTGCCAGCAGTGATCATCCTAGCGGGGTCTACAATGAGCAGTTCTTC	CASSDHPSGVYNEQFF
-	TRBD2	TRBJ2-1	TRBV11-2	TGTGCCAGCAGCTCTTACTTTCCCGGGACTAGCTGGGGTGAGCAGTTCTTC	CASSSYFPGTSWGEQFF
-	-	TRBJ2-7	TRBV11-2	TGTGCCAGCAGCTTACGTGGACTGGGGATCTACGAGCAGTACTTC	CASSLRGLGIYEQYF
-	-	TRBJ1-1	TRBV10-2	TGCGCCAGCACCCAGAAGGGTATGAACACTGAAGCTTTCTTT	CASTQKGMNTEAFF
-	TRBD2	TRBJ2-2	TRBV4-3	TGCGCCAGCAGCCAAGCTCTAGCGGGAGGGAGCACCGGGGAGCTGTTTTTT	CASSQALAGGSTGELFF
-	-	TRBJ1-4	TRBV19	TGTGCCAGTATCAGGGTTTCGGAAGAAAAACTGTTTTTT	CASIRVSEEKLFF
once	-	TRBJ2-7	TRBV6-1	TGTGCCAGTTGGACGGCGAGGGGGGAGCAGTACTTC	CASWTARGEQYF
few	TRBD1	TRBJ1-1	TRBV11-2	TGTGCCAGCGGAGGGGACAGGAACACTGAAGCTTTCTTT	CASGGDRNTEAFF
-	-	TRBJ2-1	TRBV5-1	TGCGCCAGCAGCTTGGACGGATACAATGAGCAGTTCTTC	CASSLDGYNEQFF
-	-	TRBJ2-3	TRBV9	TGTGCCAGCAGCGAGTCGACGACTAGCACAGATACGCAGTATTTT	CASSESTTSTDTQYF
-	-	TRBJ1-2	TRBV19	TGTGCCAGTAGTATCGGGGGGGGCCAATATGGCTACACCTTC	CASSIGGGQYGYTF
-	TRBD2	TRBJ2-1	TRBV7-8	TGTGCCAGCAGCTTATCACGACTAGCCCACAATGAGCAGTTCTTC	CASSLSRLAHNEQFF
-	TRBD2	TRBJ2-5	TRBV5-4	TGTGCCAGCAGCTTCCGCTCTAGCGGTCAAGAGACCCAGTACTTC	CASSFRSSGQETQYF
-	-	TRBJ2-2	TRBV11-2	TGTGCCAGCAGCTTATATCCCGACAGGACCCCGAGTACCGGGGAGCTGTTTTTT	CASSLYPDRTPSTGELFF
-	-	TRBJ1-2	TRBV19	TGTGCCACCAAAGTAGGGGACTATGGCTACACCTTC	CATKVGDYGYTF
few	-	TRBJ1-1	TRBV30	TGTGCCTGGAGTGTATCAGAAAACACTGAAGCTTTCTTT	CAWSVSENTEAFF
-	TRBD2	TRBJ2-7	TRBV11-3	TGTGCCAGCAGCCTTAGCGGGAGCTTGAACGAGCAGTACTTC	CASSLSGSLNEQYF
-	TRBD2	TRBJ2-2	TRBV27	TGTGCCAGCAGTCCCCTGGCGGGAGCCCCCGGGGAGCTGTTTTTT	CASSPLAGAPGELFF
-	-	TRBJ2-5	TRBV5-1	TGCGCCAGCAGCAAGGGGACAACCCGTCCCCAAGAGACCCAGTACTTC	CASSKGTTRPQETQYF
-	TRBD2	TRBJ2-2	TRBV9	TGTGCCAGCAGCGTAGTGGTAGCGGGACGCACCGGGGAGCTGTTTTTT	CASSVVVAGRTGELFF
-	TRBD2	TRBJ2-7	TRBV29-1	TGCAGCTCCCGTCGGGGGGGAGAGCAGTACTTC	CSSRRGGEQYF
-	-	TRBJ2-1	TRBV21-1	TGTGCCAGGAATCCGGGACTTACAACCTACAATGAGCAGTTCTTC	CARNPGLTTYNEQFF
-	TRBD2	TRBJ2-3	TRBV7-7	TGTGCCAGCAGCTTCCGCGGGGGGATCACAGATACGCAGTATTTT	CASSFRGGITDTQYF
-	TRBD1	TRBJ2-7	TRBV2	TGTGCCAGCAGTACCGGGACAGGGTCCTACGAGCAGTACTTC	CASSTGTGSYEQYF
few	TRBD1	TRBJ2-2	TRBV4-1	TGCGCCAGCAGCCAAGATACGACAGGGGGCACCGGGGAGCTGTTTTTT	CASSQDTTGGTGELFF
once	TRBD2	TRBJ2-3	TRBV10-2	TGCGCCAGCAGTGAGTGGCGGGAGAGGGCAGATACGCAGTATTTT	CASSEWRERADTQYF
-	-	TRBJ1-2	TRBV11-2	TGTGCCAGCAGCTTAGACAGATTTGGCTACACCTTC	CASSLDRFGYTF
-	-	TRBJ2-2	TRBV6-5	TGTGCCAGCAGATTCCAGAACACCGGGGAGCTGTTTTTT	CASRFQNTGELFF
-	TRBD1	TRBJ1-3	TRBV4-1	TGCGCCAGCAGCCAAGAAAGCGGCAGGGGGCCTGGAAACACCATATATTTT	CASSQESGRGPGNTIYF
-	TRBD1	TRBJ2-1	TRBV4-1	TGCGCCAGCAGCCAAGTAGACAGGGGATGGGATGAGCAGTTCTTC	CASSQVDRGWDEQFF
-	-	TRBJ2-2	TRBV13	TGTGCCAGCAGCTCCGAGGGCGGGCGTGGGACCGGGGAGCTGTTTTTT	CASSSEGGRGTGELFF
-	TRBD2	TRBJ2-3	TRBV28	TGTGCCAGCAGTTTAGGATTTCGGGAGGGCGGTACAGATACGCAGTATTTT	CASSLGFREGGTDTQYF
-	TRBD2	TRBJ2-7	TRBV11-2	TGTGCCAGCAGCTTGCTTAGCGGGAGGGGGTACGAGCAGTACTTC	CASSLLSGRGYEQYF
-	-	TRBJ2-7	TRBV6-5	TGTGCCAGCAGGCAGGGATCGTTTCGGTACGAGCAGTACTTC	CASRQGSFRYEQYF
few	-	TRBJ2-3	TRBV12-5	TGTGCTAGTGGTTTGTTTCCCCCGGAGGGGTTTCGCACAGATACGCAGTATTTT	CASGLFPPEGFRTDTQYF
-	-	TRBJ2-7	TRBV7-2	TGTGCCAGCAGTATTGCCGGGGGAGGCTCCTACGAGCAGTACTTC	CASSIAGGGSYEQYF
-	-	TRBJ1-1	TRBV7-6	TGTGCCAGCAGCTCGGGACTCATGAACACTGAAGCTTTCTTT	CASSSGLMNTEAFF
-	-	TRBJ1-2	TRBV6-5	TGTGCCAGCAGTTCTCTAAGGGAGTATTTAAGGCATGGCTACACCTTC	CASSSLREYLRHGYTF
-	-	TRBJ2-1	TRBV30	TGTGCCTGGAGTGTACTTTGGGATGAGCAGTTCTTC	CAWSVLWDEQFF
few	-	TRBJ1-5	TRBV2	TGTGCCAGCGGGTACAATCAGCCCCAGCATTTT	CASGYNQPQHF